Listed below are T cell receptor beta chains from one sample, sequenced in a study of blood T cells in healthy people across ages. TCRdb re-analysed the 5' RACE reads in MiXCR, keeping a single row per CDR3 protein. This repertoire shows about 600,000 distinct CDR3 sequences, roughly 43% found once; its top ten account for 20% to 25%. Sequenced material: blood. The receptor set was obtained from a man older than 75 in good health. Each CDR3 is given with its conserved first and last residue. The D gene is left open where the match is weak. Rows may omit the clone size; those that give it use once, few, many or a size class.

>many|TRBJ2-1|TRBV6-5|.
CASSYSYPTARSYNEQFF
TGTGCCAGCAGTTACTCCTATCCCACGGCACGCTCCTACAATGAGCAGTTCTTC
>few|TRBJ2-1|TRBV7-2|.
CASSPQLVGNEQFF
TGTGCCAGCAGCCCCCAGCTAGTGGGGAATGAGCAGTTCTTC
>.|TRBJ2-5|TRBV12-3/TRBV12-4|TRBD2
CASSPGTRQETQYF
TGTGCCAGCAGTCCCGGGACTAGACAAGAGACCCAGTACTTC
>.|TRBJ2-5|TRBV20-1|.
CSARLTGRGETQYF
TGCAGTGCTAGACTAACGGGGAGAGGAGAGACCCAGTACTTC
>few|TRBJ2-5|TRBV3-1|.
CASSQRGRGETQYF
TGTGCCAGCAGCCAACGTGGGAGAGGCGAGACCCAGTACTTC
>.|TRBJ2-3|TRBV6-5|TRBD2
CAGRRAGVTDTQYF
TGTGCCGGCAGACGAGCGGGAGTCACAGATACGCAGTATTTT
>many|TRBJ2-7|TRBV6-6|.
CASKVGDYEQYF
TGTGCCAGCAAGGTTGGGGACTACGAGCAGTACTTC
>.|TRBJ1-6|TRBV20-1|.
CSAPFGQTDNSPLHF
TGCAGTGCACCCTTCGGACAGACTGATAATTCACCCCTCCACTTT
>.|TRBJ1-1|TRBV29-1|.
CSEAGQMNTEAFF
TGCAGCGAAGCCGGACAGATGAACACTGAAGCTTTCTTT
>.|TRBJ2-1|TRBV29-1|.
CSVSEGRIYNEQFF
TGCAGCGTTAGTGAGGGACGGATTTACAATGAGCAGTTCTTC
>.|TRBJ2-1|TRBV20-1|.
CSANRLLGKVDEQFF
TGCAGTGCAAACCGCCTGCTGGGGAAGGTCGATGAGCAGTTCTTC
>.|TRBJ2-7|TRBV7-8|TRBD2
CASSLDSGDPYEQYF
TGTGCCAGCAGCTTAGATAGCGGGGACCCCTACGAGCAGTACTTC
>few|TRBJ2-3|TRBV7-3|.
CASSSTGGQGTDTQYF
TGTGCCAGCAGCTCCACCGGGGGCCAGGGCACAGATACGCAGTATTTT
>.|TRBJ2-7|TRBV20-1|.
CSASAGLGRLTSMEQYF
TGCAGTGCTAGTGCTGGGTTGGGCAGACTGACTTCGATGGAGCAGTACTTT
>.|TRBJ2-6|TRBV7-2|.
CASRPTATSGANVLTF
TGTGCCAGCAGGCCTACAGCGACCTCTGGGGCCAACGTCCTGACTTTC
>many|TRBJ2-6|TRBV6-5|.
CASSYSRANSGANVLTF
TGTGCCAGCAGTTACAGCAGGGCTAATAGTGGGGCCAACGTCCTGACTTTC
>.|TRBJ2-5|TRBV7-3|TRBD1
CASSALGTGAGETQYF
TGTGCCAGCAGCGCCCTAGGGACAGGGGCTGGGGAGACCCAGTACTTC
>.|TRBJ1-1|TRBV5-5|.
CASSLTGKRNTEAFF
TGTGCCAGCAGCTTGACAGGTAAACGGAACACTGAAGCTTTCTTT
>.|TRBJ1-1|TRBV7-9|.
CASSWGGAMNTEAFF
TGTGCCAGCAGCTGGGGAGGGGCCATGAACACTGAAGCTTTCTTT
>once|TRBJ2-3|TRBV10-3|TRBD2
CAISGASGRAESTDTQYF
TGTGCCATCAGTGGAGCCAGCGGGAGGGCGGAGAGCACAGATACGCAGTATTTT
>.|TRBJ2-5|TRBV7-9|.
CASSLTRGYQETQYF
TGTGCCAGCAGCTTAACGCGGGGATACCAAGAGACCCAGTACTTC
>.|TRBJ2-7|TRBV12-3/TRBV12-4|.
CASRRAGNSYEQYF
TGTGCCAGTCGGCGAGCGGGCAACTCCTACGAGCAGTACTTC
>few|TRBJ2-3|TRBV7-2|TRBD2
CASSLGPGLDTDTQYF
TGTGCCAGCAGCTTAGGGCCGGGACTAGACACAGATACGCAGTATTTT
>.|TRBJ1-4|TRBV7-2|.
CASSSVPPRQASGEKLFF
TGTGCCAGCAGCTCTGTACCTCCCCGACAAGCTTCCGGAGAAAAACTGTTTTTT
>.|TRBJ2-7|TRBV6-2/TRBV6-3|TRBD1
CASLRDRVSEQYF
TGTGCCAGTCTCCGGGACAGGGTCTCCGAGCAGTACTTC
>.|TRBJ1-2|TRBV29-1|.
CSVGVGYGYTF
TGCAGCGTTGGGGTGGGATATGGCTACACCTTC
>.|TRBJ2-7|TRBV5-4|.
CASSLGSPEGEQYF
TGTGCCAGCAGCTTAGGATCCCCGGAGGGCGAGCAGTACTTC
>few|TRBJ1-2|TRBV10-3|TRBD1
CAITRDRGHYGYTF
TGTGCCATCACCAGGGACAGGGGACACTATGGCTACACCTTC
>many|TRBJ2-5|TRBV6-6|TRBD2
CASRATSGGQETQYF
TGTGCCAGCAGGGCCACTAGCGGGGGACAAGAGACCCAGTACTTC
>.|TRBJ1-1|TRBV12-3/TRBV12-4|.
CASSLVGEHTEAFF
TGTGCCAGCAGTTTAGTGGGGGAACACACTGAAGCTTTCTTT
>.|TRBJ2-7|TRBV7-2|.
CASSPGIAREQYF
TGTGCCAGCAGCCCCGGTATAGCGCGCGAGCAGTACTTC
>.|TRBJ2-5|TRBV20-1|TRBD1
CSADLSGDRGFEETQYF
TGCAGTGCGGACCTATCCGGGGACAGAGGGTTTGAAGAGACCCAGTACTTC
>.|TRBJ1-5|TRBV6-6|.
CASRSTGFGNQPQHF
TGTGCCAGCAGATCTACAGGGTTCGGAAATCAGCCCCAGCATTTT
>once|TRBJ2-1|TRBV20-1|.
CSAGVGTATYNEQFF
TGCAGTGCTGGGGTTGGGACTGCCACCTACAATGAGCAGTTCTTC
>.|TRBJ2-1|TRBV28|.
CASSGVATNEQFF
TGTGCCAGCAGTGGGGTAGCGACTAATGAGCAGTTCTTC
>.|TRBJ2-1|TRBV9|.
CASSRARGSSYNEQFF
TGTGCCAGCAGCCGCGCGCGGGGTAGCTCCTACAATGAGCAGTTCTTC
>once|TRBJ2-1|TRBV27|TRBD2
CASSLSIAGGSNEQFF
TGTGCCAGCAGTTTATCCATAGCGGGGGGGTCCAATGAGCAGTTCTTC
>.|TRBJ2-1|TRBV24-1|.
CATSDGRGYNEQFF
TGTGCCACCAGTGACGGACGGGGGTACAATGAGCAGTTCTTC
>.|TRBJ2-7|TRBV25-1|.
CASSTRIPSEQYF
TGTGCCAGCAGTACCAGGATACCGTCCGAGCAGTACTTC
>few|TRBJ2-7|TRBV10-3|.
CAIRGSQSYEQYF
TGTGCCATCAGAGGGAGCCAATCCTACGAGCAGTACTTC
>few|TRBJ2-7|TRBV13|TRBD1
CASSLPGRGYYEQYF
TGTGCCAGCAGCTTACCGGGCAGGGGGTACTACGAGCAGTACTTC
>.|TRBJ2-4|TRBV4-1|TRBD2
CASSQGGLAGGLREQYF
TGCGCCAGCAGCCAAGGGGGCCTAGCGGGGGGGCTTCGGGAGCAGTACTTC
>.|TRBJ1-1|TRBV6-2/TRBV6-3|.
CASSSPGTSITEAFF
TGTGCCAGCAGTTCCCCGGGGACGTCTATAACTGAAGCTTTCTTT
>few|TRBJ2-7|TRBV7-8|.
CASSFAANYEQYF
TGTGCCAGCAGCTTCGCGGCTAATTACGAGCAGTACTTC
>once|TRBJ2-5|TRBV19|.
CASSIGGVGAQETQYF
TGTGCCAGTAGTATAGGAGGAGTGGGAGCCCAAGAGACCCAGTACTTC
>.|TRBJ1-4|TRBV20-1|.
CSARDPGQANEKLFF
TGCAGTGCTAGAGATCCGGGTCAGGCTAATGAAAAACTGTTTTTT
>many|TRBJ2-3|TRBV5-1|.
CASTPGGAGDTQYF
TGCGCCAGCACGCCTGGTGGGGCGGGGGATACGCAGTATTTT
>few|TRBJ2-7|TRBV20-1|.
CSARKGNHEQYF
TGCAGTGCTAGAAAGGGAAACCACGAGCAGTACTTC
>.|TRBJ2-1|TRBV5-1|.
CASSSSGTPYNEQFF
TGCGCCAGCTCATCCTCCGGGACCCCCTACAATGAGCAGTTCTTC
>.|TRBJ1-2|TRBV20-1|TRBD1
CSADNRGRGGYTF
TGCAGTGCAGACAACAGGGGGCGTGGTGGCTACACCTTC
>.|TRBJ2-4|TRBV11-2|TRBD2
CASSFPGGNIQYF
TGTGCCAGCAGCTTTCCGGGGGGAAACATTCAGTACTTC
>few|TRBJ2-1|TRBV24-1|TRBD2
CATSGTSSTLQFF
TGTGCCACCAGCGGGACTAGCAGTACCCTACAGTTCTTC
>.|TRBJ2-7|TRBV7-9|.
CASSLRELSYNEQYF
TGTGCCAGCAGCCTGAGAGAGCTCTCCTACAATGAGCAGTACTTC
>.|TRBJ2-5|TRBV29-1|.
CSGWTTGEETQYF
TGCAGCGGCTGGACAACAGGAGAAGAGACCCAGTACTTC